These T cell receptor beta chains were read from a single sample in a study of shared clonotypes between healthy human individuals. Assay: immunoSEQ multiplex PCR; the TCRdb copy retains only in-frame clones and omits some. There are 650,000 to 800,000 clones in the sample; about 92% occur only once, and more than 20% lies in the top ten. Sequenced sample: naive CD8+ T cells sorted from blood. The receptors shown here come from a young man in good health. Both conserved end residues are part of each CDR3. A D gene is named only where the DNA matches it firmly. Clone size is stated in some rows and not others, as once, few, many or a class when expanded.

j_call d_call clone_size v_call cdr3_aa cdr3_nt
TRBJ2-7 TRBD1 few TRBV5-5 CASSAPGQGTYEQYF TGTGCCAGCAGCGCCCCAGGACAGGGGACCTACGAGCAGTACTTC
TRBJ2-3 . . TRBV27 CASSLSSVRTDTQYF TGTGCCAGCAGTTTATCTTCCGTCAGGACAGATACGCAGTATTTT
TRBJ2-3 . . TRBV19 CASRSHVIRGAFSDPDTQYF TGTGCCAGTAGATCCCACGTTATTAGGGGTGCCTTTTCGGACCCAGATACGCAGTATTTT
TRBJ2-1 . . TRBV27 CASGSDGFNEQFF TGTGCCAGCGGCTCCGATGGTTTCAATGAGCAGTTCTTC
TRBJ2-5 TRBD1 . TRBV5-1 CASSWVTGMETQYF TGCGCCAGCAGCTGGGTGACAGGGATGGAGACCCAGTACTTC
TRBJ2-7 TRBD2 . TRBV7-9 CASRGGDEPEQYF TGTGCCAGCCGCGGGGGAGACGAACCCGAGCAGTACTTC
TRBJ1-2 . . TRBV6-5 CASTEGPGLGYTF TGTGCCAGCACGGAGGGCCCGGGTTTGGGCTACACCTTC
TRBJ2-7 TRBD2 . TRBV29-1 CSVSGGRGEQYF TGCAGCGTGTCGGGGGGACGGGGCGAGCAGTACTTC
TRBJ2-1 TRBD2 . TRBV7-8 CASSLTSGTGDEQFF TGTGCCAGCAGCTTGACTAGCGGGACTGGAGATGAGCAGTTCTTC
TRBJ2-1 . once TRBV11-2 CASSSKGWGNEQFF TGTGCCAGCAGCTCCAAGGGGTGGGGCAATGAGCAGTTCTTC
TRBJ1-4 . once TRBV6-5 CASSYSWEGEKLFF TGTGCCAGCAGTTACAGTTGGGAAGGGGAAAAACTGTTTTTT
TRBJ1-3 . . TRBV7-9 CASSSGGGGYTIYF TGTGCCAGCAGCTCGGGAGGTGGCGGGTACACCATATATTTT
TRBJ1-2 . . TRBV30 CALSVGGYSGYTF TGTGCCTTATCAGTAGGGGGGTATAGTGGCTACACCTTC
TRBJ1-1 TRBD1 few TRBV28 CASSTGAGTEAFF TGTGCCAGCAGTACAGGGGCGGGGACTGAAGCTTTCTTT
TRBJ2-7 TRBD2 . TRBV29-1 CSVEDGLAGGPYEQYF TGCAGCGTTGAAGACGGACTAGCGGGAGGGCCCTACGAGCAGTACTTC
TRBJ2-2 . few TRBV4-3 CASSLPTGTGELFF TGCGCCAGCAGCCTTCCGACAGGCACCGGGGAGCTGTTTTTT
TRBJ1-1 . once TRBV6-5 CASRGLGNTEAFF TGTGCCAGCAGGGGCCTAGGGAACACTGAAGCTTTCTTT
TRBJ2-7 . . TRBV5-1 CASSLGTAEFYEQYF TGCGCCAGCAGCTTGGGGACAGCCGAATTCTACGAGCAGTACTTC
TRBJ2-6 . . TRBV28 CASSSSGAISGANVLTF TGTGCCAGCAGTTCGTCAGGGGCCATCTCTGGGGCCAACGTCCTGACTTTC
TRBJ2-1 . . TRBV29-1 CSVVLSVDEQFF TGCAGCGTTGTATTATCTGTGGACGAGCAGTTCTTC
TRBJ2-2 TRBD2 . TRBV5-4 CASSPPRGTSGYTGELFF TGTGCCAGCAGCCCGCCTCGCGGGACTAGCGGGTACACCGGGGAGCTGTTTTTT
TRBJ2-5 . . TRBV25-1 CASSEGRGETQYF TGTGCCAGCAGTGAGGGCAGGGGAGAGACCCAGTACTTC
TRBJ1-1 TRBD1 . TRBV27 CASSPGTGLSGTEAFF TGTGCCAGCAGTCCTGGGACAGGCCTTTCAGGCACTGAAGCTTTCTTT
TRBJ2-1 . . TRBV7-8 CASSLDSRGGEQFF TGTGCCAGCAGCTTAGATTCCCGAGGCGGTGAGCAGTTCTTC
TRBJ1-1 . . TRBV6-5 CASSPIGGLWTEAFF TGTGCCAGCAGCCCCATAGGGGGGTTATGGACTGAAGCTTTCTTT
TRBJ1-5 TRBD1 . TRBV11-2 CASSLDRGAHQPQHF TGTGCCAGCAGCTTAGACAGGGGGGCTCATCAGCCCCAGCATTTT
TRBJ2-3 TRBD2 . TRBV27 CASSPLAGEASGDTQYF TGTGCCAGCAGTCCCCTAGCGGGCGAGGCAAGTGGAGATACGCAGTATTTT
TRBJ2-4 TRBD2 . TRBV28 CASSFPGTSGREPKNIQYF TGTGCCAGCAGTTTTCCCGGGACTAGCGGGAGAGAACCCAAAAACATTCAGTACTTC
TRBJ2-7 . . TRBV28 CASSETGRNSYEQYF TGTGCCAGCAGTGAAACGGGACGCAATTCCTACGAGCAGTACTTC
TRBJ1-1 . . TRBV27 CASSLSGLTEAFF TGTGCCAGCAGTTTATCAGGCCTCACTGAAGCTTTCTTT
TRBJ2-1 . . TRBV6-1 CATLTSRNEQFF TGTGCCACCCTGACTAGTAGGAATGAGCAGTTCTTC
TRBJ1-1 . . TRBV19 CASSIGGGLGTEAFF TGTGCCAGTAGTATAGGCGGAGGGCTCGGAACTGAAGCTTTCTTT
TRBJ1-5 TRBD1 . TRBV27 CASSPGQGHYSNQPQHF TGTGCCAGCAGTCCCGGACAGGGCCATTATAGCAATCAGCCCCAGCATTTT
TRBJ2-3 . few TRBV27 CASSLGGDTQYF TGTGCCAGCAGTTTAGGGGGAGATACGCAGTATTTT
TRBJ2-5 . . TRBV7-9 CASSLAWDLEETQYF TGTGCCAGCAGCTTAGCGTGGGACTTAGAAGAGACCCAGTACTTC
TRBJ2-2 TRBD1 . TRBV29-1 CSAAGTGDRSTGELFF TGCAGCGCTGCTGGGACAGGGGACCGGAGCACCGGGGAGCTGTTTTTT
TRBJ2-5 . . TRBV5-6 CASSSPVERDRVGETQYF TGTGCCAGCAGCTCCCCCGTTGAGCGGGACAGAGTCGGGGAGACCCAGTACTTC
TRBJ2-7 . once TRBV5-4 CASSLGGNPYEQYF TGTGCCAGCAGCTTGGGAGGGAACCCCTACGAGCAGTACTTC
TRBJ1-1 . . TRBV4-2 CASSLGATTEAFF TGTGCCAGCAGCTTAGGTGCTACGACTGAAGCTTTCTTT
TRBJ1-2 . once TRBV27 CASSLSSKTYGYTF TGTGCCAGCAGTTTATCGTCAAAGACCTATGGCTACACCTTC
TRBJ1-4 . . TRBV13 CASSTRASNNEKLFF TGTGCCAGCAGCACGAGGGCCTCGAATAATGAAAAACTGTTTTTT
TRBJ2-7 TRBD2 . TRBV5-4 CASSLLAGVAREQYF TGTGCCAGCAGCTTGTTGGCGGGAGTGGCCCGGGAGCAGTACTTC
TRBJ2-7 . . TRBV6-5 CASSYPGLSWQYF TGTGCCAGCAGTTACCCAGGACTATCCTGGCAGTACTTC
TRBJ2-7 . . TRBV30 CAWENGRSRTYEQYF TGTGCCTGGGAGAACGGGAGATCGCGAACCTACGAGCAGTACTTC
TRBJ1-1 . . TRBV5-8 CASSLEWGTEAFF TGTGCCAGCAGCTTGGAATGGGGCACTGAAGCTTTCTTT
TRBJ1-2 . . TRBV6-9 CASSPGGAYGYTF TGTGCCAGCAGTCCTGGGGGCGCCTATGGCTACACCTTC
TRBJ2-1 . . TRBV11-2 CASSGSYNEQFF TGTGCCAGCAGCGGGAGTTACAATGAGCAGTTCTTC
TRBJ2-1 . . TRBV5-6 CASSLGGIVLSSYNEQFF TGTGCCAGCAGCTTGGGAGGGATTGTCTTGAGCTCCTACAATGAGCAGTTCTTC
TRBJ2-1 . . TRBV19 CASSTIGNEQFF TGTGCCAGTAGTACAATCGGTAATGAGCAGTTCTTC
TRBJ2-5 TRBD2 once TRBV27 CASSLWTSGRREETQYF TGTGCCAGCAGCTTATGGACTAGCGGGAGGAGGGAGGAGACCCAGTACTTC
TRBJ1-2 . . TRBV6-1 CASSEWDGYTF TGTGCCAGCAGTGAGTGGGATGGCTACACCTTC